This TCR beta chain was profiled in a study of T cell responses to AZD1222 COVID-19 vaccine (dated by TCRdb to 2020 to 2022). Regarding the study in general: A total of 230 or so trial participants underwent TCR sequencing, of whom approximately 210 received two doses of AZD1222 and 26 received two doses of the MenACWY control vaccine. Trial participants were enrolled by age into subgroups of 18-55, 56-69 and 70-plus years, and roughly 150, 30 and 60 TCR-sequenced participants, respectively, were included in these subgroups. Findings and caveats that apply to the study as a whole: The vaccine-associated CD4 TCRs covered the entire spike protein, and the dominant responses fell in regions 160-218 and 743-854. After two AZD1222 doses, both the breadth and the depth of spike-specific TCRs were significantly higher than at day 0 and than in MenACWY recipients. Because no day 14 peak-response samples were available, repertoires were characterized only after the peak T cell response. Conclusions about previously exposed vaccinees were limited because only six AZD1222 recipients were SARS-CoV-2 seropositive at baseline. Participants were mostly white British and included more females than males, and it was suggested by the authors that clonal diversity may have been underestimated. In the small 56-69-year group, the increase in depth fell short of significance, most likely because of low power. Reportedly, close to half of the unique spike-specific TCRs recognized epitopes lying outside the regions that are mutated in the B.1.351 and B.1.1.7 variants.

The CDR3, from cysteine to phenylalanine, totals 12 residues. Only the CDR3 part of the read is kept: 36 bases, read in frame from the first base. CDR1 and CDR2, looked up from the germline V gene (reference sequence), are GTSNPN and SVGIG. Trimming takes 1 base from V and 6 bases from J, and the germline ends sit 7 bases apart. The CDR3 regions of human TCRbeta chains were subjected to immunosequencing. Concerning the study's data processing: Repertoire TCRs were checked for matches against a reference library of SARS-CoV-2-specific TCRs that had been generated using the MIRA antigen-specificity platform. Breadth meant the fraction of unique TCRs that were SARS-CoV-2-associated, whereas depth meant the fraction of total T cells that were SARS-CoV-2-associated. Using the MIRA data, each spike-specific TCR was mapped to the spike region that the TCR reacts to and placed in a CD4 or CD8 class. Log10-transformed breadth and depth values were compared by one-way ANOVA with Sidak's multiple comparisons tests. TCRdb carries this immuneACCESS record with in-frame sequences only. Its versions omit some clonotypes, under half of them owing to an unresolved V gene in the studies checked, with the rest unexplained. D and trimming were read from the DNA, whereas the V and J calls and clone size are those reported in that table. This sample holds some 140,000 clones; approximately 95% were observed only once. The ten largest clonotypes hold approximately 7% of the sample.

A remark on this clone: Its recognized antigen is unknown. No clone much larger than this one lies a single base away; base qualities are absent.

What this sample's time point label stands for: about 28 days (+/-7) after the second vaccine dose. Because spike-specific TCR depth and breadth did not differ between the two schedules, AZD1222 recipients who got a second dose at roughly 4 weeks were pooled with those who got a second dose at roughly 12 weeks. Vaccinee samples were obtained from the UK trials COV001 and COV002, which included a single-blind randomized controlled phase 2/3 trial of AZD1222 (ChAdOx1 nCoV-19) in healthy adults. Trial participant PBMC samples were collected at day 0 and day 28 after the second dose for TCRbeta chain sequencing.

The chain employs TRBV30 and TRBJ1-5, with the D gene not clear enough to name. Material: peripheral blood, obtained 28 days after the second AZD1222 dose. The TCR was taken from an adult who received the AZD1222 COVID-19 vaccine. The CDR3 corresponds to CAWSEGGQPQHF. The DNA is as follows: TGTGCCTGGAGTGAGGGAGGTCAGCCCCAGCATTTT. Joined to the reference TRBV30 and TRBJ1-5 proteins, this CDR3 gives the full variable domain: SQTIHQWPATLVQPVGSPLSLECTVEGTSNPNLYWYRQAAGRGLQLLFYSVGIGQISSEVPQNLSASRPQDRQFILSSKKLLLSDSGFYLCAWSEGGQPQHFGDGTRLSIL.